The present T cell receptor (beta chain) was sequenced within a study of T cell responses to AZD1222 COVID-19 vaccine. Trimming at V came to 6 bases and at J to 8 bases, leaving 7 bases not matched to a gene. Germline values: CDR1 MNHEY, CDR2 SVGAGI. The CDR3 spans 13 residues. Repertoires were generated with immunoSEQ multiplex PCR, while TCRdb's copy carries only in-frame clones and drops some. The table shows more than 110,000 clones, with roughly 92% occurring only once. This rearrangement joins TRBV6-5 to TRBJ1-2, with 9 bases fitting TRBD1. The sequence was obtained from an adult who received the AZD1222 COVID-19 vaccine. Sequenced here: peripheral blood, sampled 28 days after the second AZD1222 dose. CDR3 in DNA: TGTGCCAGCAGGATGGGACAGGGAGGGGGCTACACCTTC. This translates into CASRMGQGGGYTF.